Following are 18 T cell receptor beta chains from one sample sequenced in a study of siplizumab effects on memory and regulatory T cells. This table comes from immunoSEQ multiplex PCR, and its TCRdb copy is limited to in-frame clones, with some not included. This table has some 46,000 clones, over 90% appearing once. The sample was CD8+ T cells sorted from blood. The receptors originated from a human donor in good health.

The chain recombines TRBV5-1 with TRBJ1-4; a possible D gene is TRBD1 (6 bases). CDR3 length equals 13 residues. Germline V gene lookup returns CDR1 SGHRS and CDR2 YFSETQ. The V and J ends lost 4 bases and 8 bases respectively, with 12 bases between them. The CDR3 DNA sequence: TGCGCCAGCAGCGTTTCAGGGGCCGAAAAACTGTTTTTT. Protein sequence: CASSVSGAEKLFF.

The CDR3 loop is CASSASRAQPQHF. Here the CDR3 DNA reads TGTGCCAGTAGTGCCTCCCGGGCGCAGCCCCAGCATTTT. This chain links TRBV19 with TRBJ1-5; D not resolved. From germline, CDR1 is LNHDA and CDR2 SQIVND (reference sequence). Trimming pared 5 bases from V and 7 bases from J, leaving 12 bases between. The CDR3 spans 13 residues. Supplemented by reference TRBV19 and TRBJ1-5, the full variable domain reads DGGITQSPKYLFRKEGQNVTLSCEQNLNHDAMYWYRQDPGQGLRLIYYSQIVNDFQKGDIAEGYSVSREKKESFPLTVTSAQKNPTAFYLCASSASRAQPQHFGDGTRLSIL.

The V gene is TRBV4-1, the J gene TRBJ2-7; 11 bases align to TRBD2. The CDR3 runs 14 residues. In germline, CDR1 is MGHRA, CDR2 YSYEKL. V was pared by 6 bases and J by 3 bases, with 4 bases of the junction left unmatched. CDR3 bases: TGCGCCAGCAGTTACCTAGCGGGAGGCTACGAGCAGTACTTC. Its protein is CASSYLAGGYEQYF.

Remarks on this clone: The germline gene is not matched at one end of the junction; a read error may be the cause. V usage is TRBV10-2 and J usage is TRBJ1-2; 8 bases match TRBD1. Germline-derived CDR1 and CDR2 are WSHSY and SAAADI. There are 15 residues in the CDR3. CDR3 region: CASSESAGTGSSGHF. The CDR3 DNA sequence: TGCGCCAGCAGTGAGTCGGCCGGGACAGGATCGTCTGGACACTTC.

This clone was detected once. V is TRBV5-6 and J is TRBJ2-7; D perhaps matches TRBD2 (5 bases). Germline lookup yields CDR1 SGHDT and CDR2 YYEEEE. The CDR3 totals 15 residues. The ends were cut back, 2 bases at V and 6 bases at J, with 18 bases in the middle. This CDR3 reads CASSFLSYLEGEQYF. CDR3 bases: TGTGCCAGCAGCTTCCTGTCATACCTTGAGGGCGAGCAGTACTTC.

This chain links TRBV4-1 with TRBJ1-1; weak D call: TRBD1 (5 bases). Germline loops: CDR1 MGHRA, CDR2 YSYEKL. V lost 4 bases and J lost 5, with 17 bases in between. CDR3 length equals 15 residues. The CDR3 DNA is TGCGCCAGCAGCCCGAGGGGAGGGTCGAGAACTGAAGCTTTCTTT. Translation: CASSPRGGSRTEAFF.

This rearrangement joins TRBV28 to TRBJ2-7; a possible D gene is TRBD2 (6 bases). There are 14 residues in the CDR3. The germline V gene has CDR1 MDHEN and CDR2 SYDVKM. The V and J ends lost 2 bases and 4 bases respectively, with 12 bases between them. The CDR3 DNA reads TGTGCCAGCAGTTTAGCTAGCGTGAAGTACGAGCAGTACTTC. Protein sequence: CASSLASVKYEQYF.

The chain couples TRBV4-1 to TRBJ1-1; no definite D call. Germline CDR1 reads MGHRA; CDR2 reads YSYEKL. Trimming cost V 2 bases and J 4 bases, with 17 bases left between them. This CDR3 spans 16 amino acids. The CDR3 sequence: CASSQRYGERLTEAFF. DNA of the CDR3: TGCGCCAGCAGCCAAAGATACGGGGAGAGGCTCACTGAAGCTTTCTTT.

This chain joins TRBV9 and TRBJ2-3; D is uncertain. Germline-derived CDR1 and CDR2 are SGDLS and YYNGEE. The CDR3 has 16 amino acids. The V end lost 4 bases, the J end lost 0 bases, and 15 bases lay between the germline ends. The CDR3 reads CASSKDFATSTDTQYF. The DNA for the CDR3 is TGTGCCAGCAGCAAAGACTTTGCTACTAGCACAGATACGCAGTATTTT.

V usage is TRBV5-1 and J usage is TRBJ2-3; 8 nucleotides line up with TRBD2. This CDR3 has 18 amino acids. V was clipped by 4 bases and J by 4 bases; unmatched bases: 17. Germline CDR1 is SGHRS and CDR2 is YFSETQ. CDR3 sequence: CASSGRLGLASPPDTQYF. CDR3 nucleotides: TGCGCCAGCAGCGGACGCCTAGGACTAGCTTCCCCCCCAGATACGCAGTATTTT.

The CDR3 DNA reads TGTGCCAGCAGCTTTAGTAAGGCCAAAAACATTCAGTACTTC. Protein: CASSFSKAKNIQYF. V and J are TRBV7-3 and TRBJ2-4; D uncertain. The CDR3 runs 14 residues. The V and J ends lost 3 bases and 1 base respectively, with 7 bases between them. The germline V gene encodes CDR1 SGHTA and CDR2 FQGTGA.

This chain connects TRBV19 to TRBJ2-1, with 13 bases fitting TRBD2. The ends lost 7 bases at V and 6 bases at J; junction bases unmatched: 12. The CDR3 sequence is 17 residues long. Germline V gives CDR1 LNHDA, CDR2 SQIVND (reference sequence). Written as DNA, the CDR3 is TGTGCCAGTAAGGGGACTAGCGGGACAAAGATATTCAATGAGCAGTTCTTC. This translates into CASKGTSGTKIFNEQFF. Full variable domain (remainder filled in from reference TRBV19 and TRBJ2-1): DGGITQSPKYLFRKEGQNVTLSCEQNLNHDAMYWYRQDPGQGLRLIYYSQIVNDFQKGDIAEGYSVSREKKESFPLTVTSAQKNPTAFYLCASKGTSGTKIFNEQFFGPGTRLTVL.

The J gene is TRBJ1-1, the V gene TRBV29-1; weak D call: TRBD1 (5 bases). CDR3 length equals 13 residues. The germline V and J ends were trimmed by 5 bases and 0 bases, with 10 bases remaining between them. Germline V gives CDR1 SQVTM, CDR2 ANQGSEA. CDR3 DNA: TGCAGCGTTCGACAGCGGATGAACACTGAAGCTTTCTTT. Translation gives CSVRQRMNTEAFF.

Only a few counts were recorded for this clone. The chain combines TRBV5-8 with TRBJ2-7, with 7 bases that match TRBD1. V lost 3 bases to trimming and J lost 2 bases; unmatched junction nucleotides: 2. CDR1 and CDR2 (germline): SGHTS, YDEGEE. The CDR3 runs 13 residues. The CDR3 DNA follows: TGTGCCAGCAGCTGGGGGACAGCCTACGAGCAGTACTTC. Residues: CASSWGTAYEQYF. The whole variable domain, filled in from reference TRBV5-8 and TRBJ2-7, reads EAGVTQSPTHLIKTRGQQATLRCSPISGHTSVYWYQQALGLGLQFLLWYDEGEERNRGNFPPRFSGRQFPNYSSELNVNALELEDSALYLCASSWGTAYEQYFGPGTRLTVT.

This clone was detected only once. The rearrangement links TRBV7-9 to TRBJ2-1, with 8 positions matching TRBD2. The CDR3 consists of 15 residues. The germline gives CDR1 SEHNR, CDR2 FQNEAQ (reference sequence). The trim removed 4 bases at V and 0 bases at J, leaving 2 bases unmatched. The CDR3 loop is CASSWGLGSYNEQFF. The CDR3 nucleotides read TGTGCCAGCAGCTGGGGACTAGGCTCCTACAATGAGCAGTTCTTC.

The chain is built from TRBV27 and TRBJ2-1; 7 positions agree with TRBD2. Looked up from germline, CDR1 is MNHEY and CDR2 is SMNVEV (reference sequence). This CDR3 region has 12 residues. J lost 9 bases, V lost 7 bases, and 6 bases had no gene match. CDR3 residues: CASNPWGGEQFF. The CDR3 DNA follows: TGTGCCAGCAACCCATGGGGGGGTGAGCAGTTCTTC.

The chain employs TRBV5-1 and TRBJ2-7; TRBD2 matches at 8 bases. With V trimmed by 5 bases and J by 3 bases, 1 base remained unmatched. The length of the CDR3 is 12 residues. Germline V gene sequence: CDR1 SGHRS, CDR2 YFSETQ. The CDR3: CASRTSGYEQYF. DNA of the CDR3: TGCGCCAGCAGAACTAGCGGCTACGAGCAGTACTTC.

This clone was counted only a few times. The V call is TRBV9, the J call TRBJ1-1, with a weak D call TRBD1 (5 bases). The CDR3 is 14 residues long. Germline CDR1 SGDLS, CDR2 YYNGEE. V was cut by 4 bases and J by 1 base, with 11 bases left in between. DNA for the CDR3: TGTGCCAGCAGCTCGGGGACGGCGAACACTGAAGCTTTCTTT. Its protein product is CASSSGTANTEAFF.